This T cell receptor beta chain was sequenced in a study of Graves' ophthalmopathy and Graves' hyperthyroidism. RNA transcripts were the source from which TCR beta CDR3 regions were amplified. The first-round RT-PCR employed HTBI primers together with the Qiagen OneStep RT-PCR kit. A multiplex PCR was then performed as the second round. Via MiXCR, TCRdb re-called the multiplex PCR reads, giving one row per CDR3 protein. Of about 620,000 distinct CDR3 sequences in the sample, about 24% were seen once. PBMCs were isolated from an approximately 9.4 ml sample of fresh peripheral blood. This clonotype was seen repeatedly, ten times or more. Trimming removed 5 bases from V and 9 bases from J; junction bases left unmatched: 7. CDR3 length: 13 residues.

This chain links TRBV12-3 or TRBV12-4 with TRBJ2-4, with 7 bases matching TRBD1. The clonotype comes from a woman under 30 with stable Graves' hyperthyroidism. Some clones in this sample may be carry-over from other donors' samples. Sequencing was carried out using peripheral blood. The CDR3 region has the DNA TGTGCCAGCAGTATACAGGGGAGTGGCATTCAGTACTTC. Encoded protein: CASSIQGSGIQYF.